These T cell receptor beta chains were read from a single sample in a study of blood T cells in healthy people across ages. TCRdb ran MiXCR on the 5' RACE reads and lists one entry per CDR3 protein. The profile shows fewer than 2,000,000 distinct CDR3 sequences, approximately 40% of them singletons. The sequencing input was blood. These receptor sequences come from a human donor in good health. CDR3s leave out the opening cysteine and the closing phenylalanine or tryptophan. Each record gives: clone size, J gene, CDR3 length, V gene, CDR3 protein. Part of the rows lack a size; the others show once, few, many or a class for expanded clones.

>.|TRBJ2-3|16|TRBV6-2/TRBV6-3
ASSYSAKNRRSTDTQY
>.|TRBJ2-3|15|TRBV6-2/TRBV6-3
ASSYSRGDWNADTQY
>few|TRBJ2-7|9|TRBV12-3/TRBV12-4
ASIENYEQY
>.|TRBJ1-5|12|TRBV3-1
ASSQGGHNQPQH
>few|TRBJ1-1|12|TRBV29-1
SVDSGGENTEAF
>.|TRBJ2-1|14|TRBV7-2
ASSLMDPGVGNEQF
>.|TRBJ1-1|12|TRBV6-1
ASSVRGEDTEAF
>few|TRBJ2-4|11|TRBV20-1
SVAQGAVNIQY
>few|TRBJ2-1|11|TRBV4-1
ASRGLAYNEQF
>.|TRBJ1-5|14|TRBV7-2
ASSLEGQGARQPQH
>few|TRBJ2-7|12|TRBV5-1
ASRDDRGSYEQY
>.|TRBJ1-1|11|TRBV7-3
ASREGGRTEAF
>few|TRBJ2-5|13|TRBV3-1
ASSQDGFGQETQY
>.|TRBJ1-1|9|TRBV27
ASSGRAEAF
>.|TRBJ1-1|12|TRBV29-1
SVDPARGVPEAF
>.|TRBJ2-4|16|TRBV6-1
ASSRASGGKLAKNIQY
>few|TRBJ2-6|15|TRBV4-2
ASSQSQRGSGANVLT
>few|TRBJ2-1|16|TRBV12-3/TRBV12-4
ASSRTTPSPGVYNEQF
>.|TRBJ2-7|14|TRBV6-5
ASSYTQVTIAYEQY
>.|TRBJ2-7|13|TRBV5-1
ASSRQTGNSYEQY
>.|TRBJ1-5|13|TRBV18
ASSDLGGGGQPQH
>few|TRBJ2-1|14|TRBV29-1
SVERGDSSSYNEQF
>few|TRBJ1-4|12|TRBV7-6
ASSGDNLGEKLF
>.|TRBJ1-1|12|TRBV10-3
AIILRLWDTEAF
>few|TRBJ2-5|13|TRBV11-2
ASSLGTLRGETQY
>few|TRBJ1-1|11|TRBV29-1
SVEDGVNTEAF
>.|TRBJ1-2|12|TRBV7-9
ASSTGQGASGYT
>few|TRBJ1-5|12|TRBV7-9
ASSGDRFNQPQH
>few|TRBJ2-5|9|TRBV29-1
SVERSETQY
>.|TRBJ2-6|16|TRBV3-1
ASSPRVPWSSGANVLT
>few|TRBJ2-1|11|TRBV7-3
ASSLNEVGEQF
>.|TRBJ2-7|12|TRBV4-1
ASSPSSRIYEQY
>few|TRBJ1-2|10|TRBV29-1
SVRNTIYGYT
>.|TRBJ2-7|12|TRBV5-1
ASSLASPTYEQY
>.|TRBJ2-3|12|TRBV7-2
ASSATSGTDTQY
>.|.|17|TRBV7-2
ASSQPGLAGGSSYNEQY
>few|TRBJ1-2|9|TRBV28
ASSTAYGYT